What follows are 17 T cell receptor beta chains derived from one specimen sequenced in a study of blood T cells in healthy people across ages. For the second PCR, which ran for about 7 to 11 cycles, a sample-barcoded 5' primer and a J-beta primer mix were used. TCRdb processed the 5' RACE reads anew with MiXCR; each CDR3 protein has one entry. The sample lists around 690,000 distinct CDR3 sequences, 58% occurring once. Sequenced material: blood. The receptors were gathered from a man between 60 and 70 years old in good health.

The count of this clonotype is one. The junction differs from germline at one of its ends, possibly a read error. This rearrangement joins TRBV5-1 to TRBJ1-2; no firm D call. The germline V gene has CDR1 SGHRS and CDR2 YFSETQ. The CDR3 totals 14 residues. CDR3 in DNA: TGCGCCAGCAGTTTGGAGCCGCTAACCTATGGCTACACCTTC. This sequence encodes CASSLEPLTYGYTF.

This chain connects TRBV10-3 to TRBJ2-3, with D tentatively TRBD2 (6 bases). Germline CDR1 reads ENHRY; CDR2 reads SYGVKD. V was clipped by 0 bases and J by 1 base, with 11 bases between them. The CDR3 runs to 16 residues. CDR3: CAISESTWRGTDTQYF. CDR3 bases: TGTGCCATCAGTGAGTCGACATGGAGGGGCACAGATACGCAGTATTTT.

The chain combines TRBV12-3 or TRBV12-4 with TRBJ2-5, with D possibly TRBD1 on 6 matching bases. Near its end, the DNA agrees better with TRBJ2-7, so the J call may be wrong. The CDR3 is made up of 12 amino acids. The chain's CDR3 is CASSRQGSEQYF. CDR3 nucleotides: TGTGCCAGCAGTCGCCAGGGGAGCGAGCAGTACTTC.

The rearrangement joins TRBV7-2 to TRBJ1-4, with D unclear. The CDR3 is made up of 13 amino acids. Trimming took off 0 bases at V and 8 bases at J, with 7 bases between the two ends. Per the germline V gene, CDR1 is SGHTA and CDR2 is FQGNSA. DNA for the CDR3: TGTGCCAGCAGCTTAGCCAAGAAGGAAAAACTGTTTTTT. It specifies CASSLAKKEKLFF.

This clonotype was counted a single time. The rearrangement links TRBV6-5 to TRBJ2-1, with TRBD1 matching over 10 bases. V trimming: 10 bases; J trimming: 7 bases; junction bases outside the gene matches: 10. This CDR3 contains 14 residues. CDR1 is MNHEY, CDR2 SVGAGI, per germline. The CDR3: CATSRGQGTNEQFF. The CDR3, as DNA: TGTGCCACCTCCAGGGGACAGGGGACTAATGAGCAGTTCTTC.

Note on this clonotype: This clone may be a read error of a much larger clone one base away. The chain carries TRBV7-2 and TRBJ2-2; D gene uncertain. CDR3 size: 16 residues. The germline V and J ends were trimmed by 2 bases and 0 bases, with 10 bases remaining between them. CDR1 is SGHTA, CDR2 FQGNSA, per germline. The chain's CDR3 is CASSLLARPNTGELFF. The CDR3 nucleotides are TGTGCCAGCAGCTTATTGGCCAGACCGAACACCGGGGAGCTGTTTTTT.

This clonotype has just a few counts. This rearrangement joins TRBV12-3 or TRBV12-4 to TRBJ1-4, with TRBD1 identical over 9 bases. The junction had 6 bases not matched to a gene; V was cut back by 5 bases and J by 8 bases. The CDR3 covers 14 residues. The CDR3 DNA is TGTGCCAGCAGTCCCGGGACAGGGTGGGAAAAACTGTTTTTT. Its protein is CASSPGTGWEKLFF.

V is TRBV12-3 or TRBV12-4 and J is TRBJ2-1; TRBD2 aligns across 16 bases. The CDR3 contains 17 residues. V was clipped by 5 bases and J by 12 bases; unmatched bases: 13. In DNA, the CDR3 is TGTGCCAGCAGTCCCGGGACTAGCGGGGGGGCGTTCAATCTGCAGTTCTTC. This encodes CASSPGTSGGAFNLQFF.

This chain joins TRBV12-3 or TRBV12-4 and TRBJ2-1, with D possibly being TRBD2 (6 bases). CDR3 length: 14 amino acids. The V and J ends lost 5 bases and 10 bases respectively, with 18 bases between them. The CDR3 region has the DNA TGTGCCAGCAGTGGGGATGGGGGGAGCGCGGAGCAGTTCTTC. Translating gives CASSGDGGSAEQFF.

The chain uses TRBV2 and TRBJ2-3; 8 bases fit TRBD1. The CDR3 runs to 16 residues. V trimming: 6 bases; J trimming: 4 bases; junction bases outside the gene matches: 12. Germline V CDR1 and CDR2: SNHLY, FYNNEI. The CDR3 protein is CASSRRTGRTADTQYF. The CDR3 DNA follows: TGTGCCAGCAGCCGCCGGACAGGGAGGACGGCAGATACGCAGTATTTT.

The chain uses TRBV29-1 and TRBJ2-7; a weak D match, TRBD2 (5 bases). Germline V gene lookup returns CDR1 SQVTM and CDR2 ANQGSEA. V was trimmed by 4 bases and J by 12 bases, leaving 19 bases between them. The CDR3 runs 12 residues. CDR3 region: CSVAQIGETRYF. The DNA for the CDR3 is TGCAGCGTTGCCCAGATCGGGGAGACCCGGTACTTC.

The chain employs TRBV20-1 and TRBJ1-4, with 7 nucleotides matching TRBD1. The CDR3 is 14 amino acids. CDR1 DFQATT and CDR2 SNEGSKA come from the germline V gene (reference sequence). With V trimmed by 5 bases and J by 2 bases, 5 bases remained unmatched. CDR3 amino acids: CSAPRQGTNEKLFF. For the CDR3, the DNA is TGCAGTGCTCCCCGACAGGGCACTAATGAAAAACTGTTTTTT.

The gene calls are TRBV7-9 and TRBJ2-7, with D unclear. The length of the CDR3 is 13 residues. Trimming removed 5 bases from V and 0 bases from J, with 8 bases in between. Germline-derived CDR1 and CDR2 are SEHNR and FQNEAQ (reference sequence). Here the CDR3 reads CASSNWSSYEQYF. DNA of the CDR3: TGTGCCAGCAGCAACTGGTCCTCCTACGAGCAGTACTTC.

The rearrangement uses TRBV14 and TRBJ2-1, with unresolved D. CDR1 is SGHDN and CDR2 is FVKESK in the germline V gene. The CDR3 runs 15 residues. Trimming left V 4 bases short and J 4 bases short, with 14 bases between. CDR3 sequence (DNA): TGTGCCAGCAGCCGCCGAAGGGAACCATACAATGAGCAGTTCTTC. Translated: CASSRRREPYNEQFF.

In its sample, this clonotype was seen once. This sequence joins TRBV9 and TRBJ1-1, with D hard to call. The CDR3 covers 13 residues. Germline values: CDR1 SGDLS, CDR2 YYNGEE. V was pared by 4 bases and J by 3 bases, with 10 bases between. The CDR3 reads CASSRRMDTEAFF. As DNA, the CDR3 is TGTGCCAGCAGCCGGAGGATGGACACTGAAGCTTTCTTT.

This clonotype has just one count. This chain links TRBV10-3 with TRBJ2-7, with D perhaps matching TRBD1 or TRBD2 (5 bases each). Germline values: CDR1 ENHRY, CDR2 SYGVKD. CDR3 length equals 15 residues. Trimming removed 5 bases from V and 0 bases from J, with 14 bases in between. CDR3 amino acids: CAISSGTESSYEQYF. The CDR3 DNA reads as TGTGCCATCAGTTCCGGGACGGAGAGCTCCTACGAGCAGTACTTC.

The rearrangement joins TRBV2 to TRBJ1-1; 7 bases line up with TRBD1. With V trimmed by 1 base and J by 5 bases, 7 bases remained unmatched. The CDR3 extends over 15 amino acids. Looked up from germline, CDR1 is SNHLY and CDR2 is FYNNEI. The CDR3: CASSEVGGGWTEAFF. CDR3 nucleotide sequence: TGTGCCAGCAGTGAAGTGGGAGGGGGCTGGACTGAAGCTTTCTTT.